These 24 T cell receptor beta chains originate from one sample sequenced in a study of blood T cell repertoires in COVID-19. The data were produced by immunoSEQ multiplex PCR, yet TCRdb's version contains in-frame clones alone and is incomplete. This table holds 130,000 to 150,000 clones, approximately 87% found once. The sequenced material came from peripheral blood. The receptors come from a man in his forties or fifties who had recovered from COVID-19.

The rearrangement uses TRBV7-2 and TRBJ1-4; 7 positions match TRBD1. The junction had 5 bases not matched to a gene; V was cut back by 5 bases and J by 2 bases. Germline CDR1 reads SGHTA; CDR2 reads FQGNSA. The CDR3 loop spans 15 amino acids. The CDR3 nucleotides read TGTGCCAGCAGCACAACAGGGGTGACTAATGAAAAACTGTTTTTT. Its protein is CASSTTGVTNEKLFF.

This chain uses TRBV5-1 with TRBJ1-6, with a tentative D call TRBD1 (6 bases). Per the germline V gene, CDR1 is SGHRS and CDR2 is YFSETQ. Deletions cut 0 bases from V and 5 bases from J, with 9 bases between. This CDR3 comprises 15 residues. CDR3 in DNA: TGCGCCAGCAGCTTGGACAGGGCCGATAATTCACCCCTCCACTTT. This gives the protein CASSLDRADNSPLHF.

The V call is TRBV4-3, the J call TRBJ2-7, with 9 bases fitting TRBD1. Trimming cost V 4 bases and J 5 bases; bases outside gene matches: 9. The germline CDR1 and CDR2 sequences are LGHNA and YSLEER. This CDR3 region has 15 residues. The CDR3 reads CASSRIDRGSDEQYF. The CDR3 nucleotides are TGCGCCAGCAGCCGAATAGACAGGGGGTCTGACGAGCAGTACTTC.

This clone was detected only a few times. This chain joins TRBV6-2 or TRBV6-3 and TRBJ2-7; D possibly corresponds to TRBD2 (6 bases). The germline CDR1 and CDR2 sequences are MNHEY and SVGEGT. This CDR3 has 14 residues. V shed 4 bases and J shed 5 bases, with 15 bases lying between them. The CDR3 coding sequence is TGTGCCAGCAGTTCCCCGGGACTTATCCACGAGCAGTACTTC. Translation gives CASSSPGLIHEQYF.

This clone has only a few counts. The V call is TRBV27, the J call TRBJ1-1; weak D call: TRBD1 (6 bases). Germline CDR1 and CDR2: MNHEY and SMNVEV (reference sequence). Trimming pared 4 bases from V and 3 bases from J, leaving 18 bases between. This CDR3 is built from 16 residues. The CDR3 DNA sequence: TGTGCCAGCAGTTATAGACGGGACATTCGGTACACTGAAGCTTTCTTT. Translating gives CASSYRRDIRYTEAFF.

Only a few counts were recorded for this clone. The V gene is TRBV30, the J gene TRBJ2-7; weak D call: TRBD2 (6 bases). The V gene lost 3 bases and the J gene lost 0 bases, with 18 bases spanning the gap. The CDR3 contains 16 residues. Germline V gene lookup returns CDR1 GTSNPN and CDR2 SVGIG (reference sequence). The CDR3 spells CAWSGTHSQSSYEQYF. CDR3 DNA: TGTGCCTGGAGCGGGACTCACAGTCAAAGCTCCTACGAGCAGTACTTC.

This clone was observed a few times. The gene calls are TRBV7-2 and TRBJ1-3, with D uncertain. The CDR3 extends over 15 amino acids. Per germline, CDR1 SGHTA and CDR2 FQGNSA. Between the trimmed V and J ends, which lost 4 bases and 4 bases, there was a span of 14 bases. In nucleotides, the CDR3 is TGTGCCAGCAGCTCAGCGCAGGTTTCCGGAAACACCATATATTTT. Protein product: CASSSAQVSGNTIYF.

The chain combines TRBV5-1 with TRBJ1-2; D perhaps matches TRBD1 (5 bases). Trimming removed 0 bases at V and 1 base at J, with 10 bases between. The germline V gene encodes CDR1 SGHRS and CDR2 YFSETQ. The CDR3 runs 15 residues. In DNA form, the CDR3 reads TGCGCCAGCAGCTTGGAGGGGCAAAATAACTATGGCTACACCTTC. Its protein is CASSLEGQNNYGYTF.

V usage is TRBV10-3 and J usage is TRBJ2-5, with TRBD1 matching 7 bases. Trimming cost V 6 bases and J 3 bases; bases outside gene matches: 7. The CDR3 totals 14 residues. Germline CDR1 is ENHRY and CDR2 is SYGVKD. The DNA of the CDR3 is TGTGCCATCAGCAATCGAGACAGGGAAGAGACCCAGTACTTC. This encodes CAISNRDREETQYF.

The J gene is TRBJ1-2, the V gene TRBV4-1, with a tentative D call TRBD1 (6 bases). The V gene's germline CDR1 is MGHRA and CDR2 YSYEKL. Trimming removed 4 bases from V and 7 bases from J, with 13 bases in between. The CDR3 totals 13 residues. The CDR3 loop is CASSRPEGGGYTF. The CDR3 DNA is TGCGCCAGCAGCCGACCCGAAGGGGGTGGCTACACCTTC.

Ten or more counts support this clone. This sequence joins TRBV5-1 and TRBJ2-1, with 10 nucleotides matching TRBD2. CDR3 size: 15 residues. With V trimmed by 4 bases and J by 2 bases, 3 bases remained unmatched. Germline V gene data show CDR1 as SGHRS and CDR2 as YFSETQ. In DNA, the CDR3 is TGCGCCAGCAGCATCACTAGCGGGGCCTACAATGAGCAGTTCTTC. Encoded protein: CASSITSGAYNEQFF.

The chain's CDR3 is CASSTRTGENTEAFF. The CDR3, as DNA: TGTGCCAGCAGCACCCGGACAGGGGAGAACACTGAAGCTTTCTTT. The chain combines TRBV9 with TRBJ1-1; 9 bases fit TRBD1. Germline V lookup: CDR1 SGDLS, CDR2 YYNGEE. The J segment lost 1 base and the V segment lost 4 bases, leaving 5 bases of the junction unmatched. The CDR3 has 15 amino acids.

The chain is built from TRBV29-1 and TRBJ1-3; tentatively, D is TRBD1 (6 bases). V was trimmed by 3 bases and J by 0 bases, leaving 9 bases between them. Germline CDR1 SQVTM, CDR2 ANQGSEA. CDR3 length: 14 residues. CDR3 DNA sequence: TGCAGCGTTGAGACAGGTGACTCTGGAAACACCATATATTTT. Translated, it gives CSVETGDSGNTIYF.

The chain joins TRBV5-4 to TRBJ1-2, with D unresolved. This CDR3 is built from 13 residues. V was cut by 4 bases and J by 5 bases, with 12 bases left in between. Germline CDR1 reads SGHNT; CDR2 reads YYREEE (reference sequence). For the CDR3, the DNA is TGTGCCAGCAGCCCACAACCTGTTTATGGCTACACCTTC. Residues: CASSPQPVYGYTF.

The V call is TRBV5-1, the J call TRBJ1-2, with TRBD1 matching 9 bases. This CDR3 is built from 18 residues. Germline-derived CDR1 and CDR2 are SGHRS and YFSETQ. Germline trimming cut 5 bases from V and 7 bases from J; bases unmatched to any gene: 21. DNA of the CDR3: TGCGCCAGCAGTCGCTCCGGACAGGGGAAGGTGGAGAGCGGTGGCTACACCTTC. Amino acids: CASSRSGQGKVESGGYTF.

The CDR3 DNA reads as TGTGCCAGCAGCCCCCCCCGGAACACTGAAGCTTTCTTT. The encoded protein is CASSPPRNTEAFF. The chain has TRBV6-2 or TRBV6-3 and TRBJ1-1, with D unresolved. CDR1 MNHEY and CDR2 SVGEGT come from the germline V gene. The V end was cut by 6 bases, the J end by 1 base, with 9 bases between. This CDR3 is 13 amino acids long.

The chain has TRBV29-1 and TRBJ1-2; a weak D match, TRBD1 (5 bases). This CDR3 is built from 12 residues. V shed 6 bases and J shed 7 bases, with 15 bases lying between them. Germline values: CDR1 SQVTM, CDR2 ANQGSEA. The chain's CDR3 is CSVRSGSGGYTF. The CDR3 nucleotides are TGCAGCGTAAGATCAGGGTCAGGTGGCTACACCTTC.

The chain employs TRBV12-3 or TRBV12-4 and TRBJ1-1; unclear D gene. Trimming cost V 2 bases and J 5 bases, with 6 bases left between them. CDR3 length: 12 residues. The CDR3 bases are TGTGCCAGCAGTTTACGTCCGACTGAAGCTTTCTTT. Translation: CASSLRPTEAFF.

The chain combines TRBV7-3 with TRBJ2-2, with D tentatively TRBD1 (6 bases). In germline, CDR1 is SGHTA, CDR2 FQGTGA. The CDR3 extends over 16 amino acids. With 5 bases removed from V and 0 bases from J, the gap between germline ends came to 13 bases. The CDR3 loop reads CASSPRTAPNTGELFF. DNA for the CDR3: TGTGCCAGCAGCCCGCGGACAGCACCGAACACCGGGGAGCTGTTTTTT.

The J gene is TRBJ2-1, the V gene TRBV7-3; 13 bases map to TRBD2. This CDR3 comprises 17 residues. From germline, CDR1 is SGHTA and CDR2 FQGTGA. Losses at the gene ends were 5 bases for V and 5 bases for J; bases not matched to a gene: 9. CDR3 in amino acids: CASSPLRTSGGDNEQFF. CDR3 nucleotide sequence: TGTGCCAGCAGCCCACTACGGACTAGCGGGGGTGACAATGAGCAGTTCTTC.

The chain's CDR3 is CASSYEIGTQYF. DNA for the CDR3: TGTGCCAGCAGTTACGAGATCGGTACGCAGTATTTT. The V gene is TRBV6-5, the J gene TRBJ2-3; D is unresolved. Trimming cost V 2 bases and J 8 bases, with 8 bases left between them. The CDR3 has 12 amino acids. The germline V gene encodes CDR1 MNHEY and CDR2 SVGAGI.

This clone was found once. V and J are TRBV15 and TRBJ2-7, with 11 bases identical to TRBD2. J was trimmed by 1 base and V by 0 bases; bases with no gene match: 2. In germline, CDR1 is LNHNV, CDR2 YYDKDF (reference sequence). The CDR3 spans 16 residues. CDR3 nucleotide sequence: TGTGCCACCAGCAGAGATAGCGGGGGGGCTTCCTACGAGCAGTACTTC. It specifies CATSRDSGGASYEQYF.

The rearrangement links TRBV29-1 to TRBJ2-1, with 8 bases fitting TRBD2. The CDR3 is made up of 14 amino acids. The trim removed 6 bases at V and 10 bases at J, leaving 14 bases unmatched. The germline V gene encodes CDR1 SQVTM and CDR2 ANQGSEA. CDR3 DNA: TGCAGCGTCCCGGGACTAGGGGGGCTTTTGGAGCAGTTCTTC. It yields the protein CSVPGLGGLLEQFF.

The J gene is TRBJ2-3, the V gene TRBV5-6; a possible D gene is TRBD2 (6 bases). V lost 4 bases and J 6 bases, leaving 9 bases between the germline ends. CDR1 is SGHDT, CDR2 YYEEEE, per germline. The CDR3 extends over 12 amino acids. The CDR3, as DNA: TGTGCCAGCAGCGTGCGGGACGATACGCAGTATTTT. It is translated as CASSVRDDTQYF.